The 15 T cell receptor beta chains presented below share a single source sample, sequenced in a study of blood T cell repertoires in COVID-19. Only in-frame clones appear in the TCRdb table, and some are missing; sequencing was by immunoSEQ multiplex PCR. The table shows some 250,000 clones, with around 90% occurring only once. The sequenced sample consisted of peripheral blood. Receptors originate from a woman between 25 and 40 years old with acute or convalescent COVID-19.

This CDR3 is CAWSVTGGREKLFF. The DNA of the CDR3 is TGTGCCTGGAGTGTAACAGGGGGTCGTGAAAAACTGTTTTTT. The chain employs TRBV30 and TRBJ1-4, with TRBD1 matching 8 bases. With 0 bases clipped from V and 7 bases from J, the junction kept 4 bases outside the gene matches. Germline V gives CDR1 GTSNPN, CDR2 SVGIG (reference sequence). The CDR3 runs to 14 residues.

This chain connects TRBV14 to TRBJ2-3, with 8 bases matching TRBD2. This CDR3 contains 16 residues. In germline, CDR1 is SGHDN, CDR2 FVKESK. The V and J ends lost 3 bases and 5 bases, in that order; junction bases with no gene match: 10. The CDR3 protein is CASSHLWSGREDTQYF. The CDR3, as DNA: TGTGCCAGCAGCCATCTCTGGAGCGGGAGAGAAGATACGCAGTATTTT.

The chain combines TRBV4-3 with TRBJ1-1; possibly TRBD1 for D (5 bases). This CDR3 is built from 15 residues. Germline values: CDR1 LGHNA, CDR2 YSLEER. V shed 0 bases and J shed 7 bases, with 15 bases lying between them. DNA of the CDR3: TGCGCCAGCAGCCAAGATCTAGGTTGGGGGGTTGAAGCTTTCTTT. Protein sequence: CASSQDLGWGVEAFF.

The rearrangement links TRBV9 to TRBJ2-2; TRBD2 agrees at 8 bases. This CDR3 comprises 16 residues. Germline V lookup: CDR1 SGDLS, CDR2 YYNGEE. Germline trimming cut 0 bases from V and 4 bases from J; bases unmatched to any gene: 5. The CDR3 loop reads CASSVAAGGFTGELFF. CDR3 coding DNA: TGTGCCAGCAGCGTAGCGGCGGGAGGATTCACCGGGGAGCTGTTTTTT.

The V and J genes are TRBV5-6 and TRBJ2-7, with 12 bases lining up with TRBD2. Trimming at V came to 0 bases and at J to 9 bases, leaving 4 bases not matched to a gene. Germline V gene lookup returns CDR1 SGHDT and CDR2 YYEEEE. The CDR3 spans 14 residues. CDR3: CASSLGLAGAAQYF. The CDR3 region has the DNA TGTGCCAGCAGCTTGGGACTAGCGGGAGCAGCGCAGTACTTC.

The count of this clone is one. Sequence at one end of the junction differs from germline and may be a read error. The chain employs TRBV5-1 and TRBJ2-5, with TRBD2 identical over 7 bases. The CDR3 sequence is 14 residues long. Per germline, CDR1 SGHRS and CDR2 YFSETQ. The CDR3 nucleotides are TGCGCCAGCAGCCCAAGTCTAGCGGAAGAGGCCCAGTACTTC. Protein: CASSPSLAEEAQYF.

The rearrangement uses TRBV19 and TRBJ1-5; D gene unclear. The V gene's germline CDR1 is LNHDA and CDR2 SQIVND (reference sequence). With 7 bases removed from V and 1 base from J, the gap between germline ends came to 17 bases. The CDR3 consists of 16 residues. Written as DNA, the CDR3 is TGTGCCAGTACCCATTCAGATGAGGGAAGCAATCAGCCCCAGCATTTT. Its protein product is CASTHSDEGSNQPQHF.

The V gene is TRBV11-3, the J gene TRBJ2-2; unclear D gene. The V gene's germline CDR1 is SGHNT and CDR2 YENEEA. Between the trimmed V and J ends, which lost 3 bases and 8 bases, there was a span of 7 bases. The CDR3 runs 12 residues. The CDR3, as DNA: TGTGCCAGCAGCTTGAACATTGGGGAGCTGTTTTTT. This codes for CASSLNIGELFF.

The chain links TRBV5-1 to TRBJ1-2, with 9 bases lining up with TRBD1. The V segment lost 3 bases and the J segment 3 bases; nucleotides outside the gene matches: 3. CDR1 and CDR2 (germline): SGHRS, YFSETQ. This CDR3 region has 14 residues. The CDR3 region is CASSYRTGDYGYTF. The CDR3 nucleotides are TGCGCCAGCAGCTACCGGACAGGGGACTATGGCTACACCTTC. Full variable domain (outside the CDR3, taken from reference TRBV5-1 and TRBJ1-2): KAGVTQTPRYLIKTRGQQVTLSCSPISGHRSVSWYQQTPGQGLQFLFEYFSETQRNKGNFPGRFSGRQFSNSRSEMNVSTLELGDSALYLCASSYRTGDYGYTFGSGTRLTVV.

The rearrangement joins TRBV30 to TRBJ1-4, with TRBD1 matching 8 bases. The CDR3 is 16 residues long. After removal of 2 bases from V and 7 bases from J, the junction contained 12 bases not matched to a gene. Germline values: CDR1 GTSNPN, CDR2 SVGIG (reference sequence). CDR3 amino acids: CAWSSRGGTGSEKLFF. The CDR3 DNA reads as TGTGCCTGGAGTTCGCGTGGGGGGACAGGTTCTGAAAAACTGTTTTTT.

The chain has TRBV19 and TRBJ1-1, with D unclear. The CDR3 totals 16 residues. The ends were cut back, 5 bases at V and 4 bases at J, with 20 bases in the middle. The germline gives CDR1 LNHDA, CDR2 SQIVND (reference sequence). The CDR3 here is CASSSRLSPGFTEAFF. The CDR3 bases are TGTGCCAGTAGTTCCAGGCTATCACCTGGTTTCACTGAAGCTTTCTTT.

The V gene is TRBV20-1, the J gene TRBJ1-1; TRBD1 might be the D (6 bases). Trimming stripped 6 bases from V and 6 bases from J, with 11 bases between. Germline loops: CDR1 DFQATT, CDR2 SNEGSKA (reference sequence). This CDR3 has 11 residues. CDR3 nucleotides: TGCAGTGCGGGGGGGGGCGCTGAAGCTTTCTTT. Its protein product is CSAGGGAEAFF.

V and J are TRBV9 and TRBJ2-1, with a tentative D call TRBD2 (5 bases). The germline gives CDR1 SGDLS, CDR2 YYNGEE. Trimming shortened V by 4 bases and J by 4 bases, and 18 bases separated the two germline ends. This CDR3 spans 16 amino acids. CDR3 protein: CASSPGGGSLYNEQFF. In nucleotides, the CDR3 is TGTGCCAGCAGCCCCGGTGGAGGTAGCCTTTACAATGAGCAGTTCTTC.

Only one count was recorded for this clone. This chain uses TRBV12-3 or TRBV12-4 with TRBJ1-2; 7 nucleotides agree with TRBD1. The CDR3 runs 12 residues. The ends lost 5 bases at V and 8 bases at J; junction bases unmatched: 5. The CDR3 loop is CASSQGGWGYTF. The CDR3 nucleotides are TGTGCCAGCAGTCAGGGGGGATGGGGCTACACCTTC.

This chain joins TRBV6-1 and TRBJ2-2; 9 positions match TRBD2. Germline trimming cut 4 bases from V and 0 bases from J; bases unmatched to any gene: 6. CDR3 length: 17 residues. CDR1 is MNHNS and CDR2 is SASEGT in the germline V gene. CDR3 in DNA: TGTGCCAGCAGTGCGACGACTAGCGGAACGAACACCGGGGAGCTGTTTTTT. This codes for CASSATTSGTNTGELFF.